The 5 T cell receptor beta chains below all came from one sample that was sequenced in a study of breast tumors, draining lymph nodes, adjacent tissues. Samples came from axillary lymph nodes draining the breast cancer. TCRdb re-called the multiplex PCR reads through MiXCR, storing one row per CDR3 protein. The table shows approximately 280,000 distinct CDR3 sequences, with over 25% occurring only once. Sequenced sample: axillary lymph node tissue. These TCRs come from a female donor with breast cancer. Some clones in this sample may be carry-over from other donors' samples.

This chain joins TRBV7-2 and TRBJ2-1; D is ambiguous. The CDR3 contains 11 residues. Looked up from germline, CDR1 is SGHTA and CDR2 is FQGNSA. Trimming cost V 8 bases and J 4 bases, with 6 bases left between them. The CDR3 protein is CASPAYNEQFF. CDR3 bases: TGTGCCAGCCCCGCATACAATGAGCAGTTCTTC.

The chain recombines TRBV6-1 with TRBJ1-1; D remains ambiguous. CDR1 and CDR2 from the germline V gene are MNHNS and SASEGT. Trimming stripped 6 bases from V and 3 bases from J, with 11 bases between. The CDR3 runs 13 residues. The CDR3 sequence is CASSPGWYTEAFF. The CDR3 DNA reads as TGTGCCAGCAGCCCTGGTTGGTACACTGAAGCTTTCTTT.

V and J are TRBV6-5 and TRBJ2-1, with 14 bases fitting TRBD2. CDR1 and CDR2 (germline): MNHEY, SVGAGI. This CDR3 region has 16 residues. V lost 4 bases, J lost 8 bases, and 7 bases stayed unmatched. CDR3 DNA: TGTGCCAGCAGTTGGGGGACTAGCGGGAGTAAAGATGAGCAGTTCTTC. Amino acid sequence: CASSWGTSGSKDEQFF.

This CDR3 is CSARVTSGSGEPQHF. The DNA of the CDR3 is TGCAGTGCTAGAGTGACAAGTGGTTCCGGGGAGCCCCAGCATTTT. The chain links TRBV20-1 to TRBJ1-5; D not certain. V was trimmed by 1 base and J by 8 bases, leaving 18 bases between them. This CDR3 region has 15 residues. Per the germline V gene, CDR1 is DFQATT and CDR2 is SNEGSKA (reference sequence).

This clonotype came up a few times. The rearrangement links TRBV7-9 to TRBJ1-1; tentative D call: TRBD1 (5 bases). Germline CDR1 reads SEHNR; CDR2 reads FQNEAQ (reference sequence). The CDR3 sequence is 13 residues long. The germline V and J ends were trimmed by 2 bases and 8 bases, with 12 bases remaining between them. In DNA form, the CDR3 reads TGTGCCAGCAGCTTAATTTTTCGGGGCGAAGCTTTCTTT. Translating gives CASSLIFRGEAFF.